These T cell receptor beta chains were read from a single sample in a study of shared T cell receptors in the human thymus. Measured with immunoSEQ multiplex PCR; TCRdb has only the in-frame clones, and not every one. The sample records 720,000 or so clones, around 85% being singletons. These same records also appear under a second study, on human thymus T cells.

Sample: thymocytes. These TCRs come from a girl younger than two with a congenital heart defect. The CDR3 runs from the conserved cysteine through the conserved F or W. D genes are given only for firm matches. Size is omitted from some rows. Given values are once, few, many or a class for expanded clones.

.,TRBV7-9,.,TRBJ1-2,CASSLAHRACGYTF,TGTGCCAGCAGCTTAGCTCACAGGGCCTGTGGCTACACCTTC
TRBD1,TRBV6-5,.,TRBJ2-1,CASGDTGVSNEQFF,TGTGCCAGCGGGGATACAGGGGTGAGCAATGAGCAGTTCTTC
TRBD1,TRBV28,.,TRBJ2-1,CASIRDRDNEQFF,TGTGCCAGCATCCGGGACAGGGACAATGAGCAGTTCTTC
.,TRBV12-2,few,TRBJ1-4,CASRLALRVLDEKLFF,TGTGCAAGTCGCTTAGCGCTGAGGGTGTTAGATGAAAAACTGTTTTTT
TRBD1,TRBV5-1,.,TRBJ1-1,CASSLVSGQSSINTEAFF,TGCGCCAGCAGCTTGGTTTCGGGACAGAGTTCGATTAACACTGAAGCTTTCTTT
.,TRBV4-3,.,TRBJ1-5,CASSQDSSKLSNQPQHF,TGCGCCAGCAGCCAAGATAGTTCAAAACTAAGCAATCAGCCCCAGCATTTT
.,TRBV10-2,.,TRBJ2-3,CASRTTHSTDTQYF,TGCGCCAGCAGGACGACTCACTCCACAGATACGCAGTATTTT
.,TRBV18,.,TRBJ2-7,CASSPRQVPWYEQYF,TGTGCCAGCTCACCTCGACAGGTCCCCTGGTATGAGCAGTACTTC
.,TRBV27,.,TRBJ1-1,CASSSREADTEAFF,TGTGCCAGCAGTTCGAGGGAGGCGGACACTGAAGCTTTCTTT
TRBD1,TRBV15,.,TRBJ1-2,CATSRAQGASKGYTF,TGTGCCACCAGCAGAGCCCAGGGGGCGTCGAAAGGCTACACCTTC
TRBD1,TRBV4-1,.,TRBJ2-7,CASSQDLLTGGRYEQYF,TGCGCCAGCAGCCAAGATCTGTTGACAGGGGGCCGTTACGAGCAGTACTTC
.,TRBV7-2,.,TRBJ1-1,CASSLTDGPVEAFF,TGTGCCAGCAGCTTAACAGACGGTCCGGTGGAAGCTTTCTTT
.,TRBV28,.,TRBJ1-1,CASSPRQVWGTEAFF,TGTGCCAGCAGTCCCAGACAGGTATGGGGTACTGAAGCTTTCTTT
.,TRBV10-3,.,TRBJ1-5,CAISGTRDQPQHF,TGTGCCATCAGCGGGACAAGGGATCAGCCCCAGCATTTT
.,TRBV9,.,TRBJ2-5,CASSVVGREGETQYF,TGTGCCAGCAGCGTAGTAGGGCGGGAAGGGGAGACCCAGTACTTC
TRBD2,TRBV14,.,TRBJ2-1,CASSQGEGDYNEQFF,TGTGCCAGCAGCCAAGGGGAGGGAGACTACAATGAGCAGTTCTTC
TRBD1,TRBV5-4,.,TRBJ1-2,CASSHPRTGRNYGYTF,TGTGCCAGCAGTCACCCCAGGACAGGGCGTAACTATGGCTACACCTTC
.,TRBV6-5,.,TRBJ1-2,CASSRRTDRLLYTF,TGTGCCAGCAGCCGTAGGACAGACCGTTTATTGTACACCTTC
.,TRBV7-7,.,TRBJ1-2,CASLRPTEDYGYTF,TGTGCCAGCTTGAGGCCCACGGAGGACTATGGCTACACCTTC
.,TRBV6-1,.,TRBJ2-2,CASSDRGFSPDCEDKGELFF,TGTGCCAGCAGTGATCGGGGGTTTTCTCCGGACTGCGAAGATAAAGGGGAGCTGTTTTTT
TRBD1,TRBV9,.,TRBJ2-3,CASSVASEDREDADTQYF,TGTGCCAGCAGCGTAGCTTCCGAGGACAGGGAAGACGCAGATACGCAGTATTTT
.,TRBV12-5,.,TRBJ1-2,CASGLGGVGYTF,TGTGCTAGTGGTTTGGGGGGGGTGGGCTACACCTTC
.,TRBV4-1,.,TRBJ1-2,CASSQEGRLAYGYTF,TGCGCCAGCAGCCAAGAGGGGAGGCTAGCCTATGGCTACACCTTC
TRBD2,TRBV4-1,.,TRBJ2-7,CASSQVSVEPRGGITNEQYF,TGCGCCAGCAGCCAAGTGTCAGTCGAACCGCGGGGGGGGATAACCAACGAGCAGTACTTC
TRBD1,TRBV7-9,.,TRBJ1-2,CASSLEGSDRGPGYTF,TGTGCCAGCAGCTTAGAAGGTAGCGACAGGGGCCCCGGCTACACCTTC
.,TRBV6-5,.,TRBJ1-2,CASTLDRHTYGYTF,TGTGCCAGCACCCTGGACAGACACACCTATGGCTACACCTTC
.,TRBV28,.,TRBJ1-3,CASSLGRTIYF,TGTGCCAGCAGTTTAGGGAGGACCATATATTTT
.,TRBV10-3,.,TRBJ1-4,CAISPTAFVNATNEKLFF,TGTGCCATCAGCCCCACTGCGTTCGTAAATGCAACTAATGAAAAACTGTTTTTT
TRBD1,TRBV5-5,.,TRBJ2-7,CASSPRDRTYEQYF,TGTGCCAGCAGCCCGAGGGACAGAACCTACGAGCAGTACTTC